This T cell receptor (beta chain) is drawn from a study of radiotherapy plus CTLA-4 blockade in lung cancer. Study observations and caveats: Radiotherapy with ipilimumab was followed by blood expansion of tumor-derived clones. Per reports, early blood T cell clone dynamics, plus interferon-beta, forecast response most strongly.

TCRdb's table, derived via immunoSEQ multiplex PCR, lists solely in-frame clones and lacks some. This table has some 77,000 clones, approximately 83% appearing once. CTLA-4 blockade using ipilimumab, together with focal radiation, was received by patients with chemo-refractory metastatic non-small-cell lung cancer. To note about this clone: No antigen is known for it.

This sequence originates from a human donor with non-small cell lung cancer who had a partial response to radiotherapy plus ipilimumab. The specimen was peripheral blood, collected from a patient treated with radiotherapy plus ipilimumab.

The CDR3 nucleotides are TGCGCCAGCAGCGGGGGACAGGACTATGGCTACACCTTC. It yields the protein CASSGGQDYGYTF. This chain joins TRBV5-1 and TRBJ1-2; 8 bases are a match to TRBD1. This CDR3 is built from 13 residues. The germline V gene has CDR1 SGHRS and CDR2 YFSETQ. With 4 bases clipped from V and 3 bases from J, the junction kept 2 bases outside the gene matches.